This T cell receptor beta chain was profiled in a study of shared clonotypes between healthy human individuals. Sequenced by immunoSEQ multiplex PCR; TCRdb stores in-frame clones only, minus some. The profile shows under 1 million clones, almost 95% of them singletons. Naive CD8 populations comprised CD45RO-negative cells positively selected for CCR7, excluding terminally differentiated effector memory CD45RA+ cells. Sequencing used naive CD8+ T cells sorted from blood. The TCR comes from a man in his thirties or forties in good health.

CDR3 DNA: TGTGCCAGCAGTTCCCTAGCGAAGGGGACGTCATACGAGCAGTACTTC. Its translation is CASSSLAKGTSYEQYF. The chain uses TRBV28 and TRBJ2-7; maybe TRBD2 (6 bases). Between the trimmed V and J ends, which lost 4 bases and 4 bases, there was a span of 20 bases. This CDR3 region has 16 residues. Germline CDR1 is MDHEN and CDR2 is SYDVKM.